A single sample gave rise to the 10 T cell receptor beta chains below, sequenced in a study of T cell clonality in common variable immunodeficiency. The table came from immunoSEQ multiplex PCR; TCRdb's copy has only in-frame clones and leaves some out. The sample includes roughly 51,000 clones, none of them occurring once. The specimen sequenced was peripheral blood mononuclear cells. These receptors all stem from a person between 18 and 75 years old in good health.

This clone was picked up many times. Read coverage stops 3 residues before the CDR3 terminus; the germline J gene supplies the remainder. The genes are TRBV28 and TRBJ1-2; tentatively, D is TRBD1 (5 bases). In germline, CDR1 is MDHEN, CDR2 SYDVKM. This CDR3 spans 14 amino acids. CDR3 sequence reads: CASSLSGGTEGYTF. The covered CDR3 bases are TGTGCCAGCAGTTTATCTGGGGGGACGGAAGGC.

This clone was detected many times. The CDR3 DNA, read in part, is TGCAGTGCTAGTCGGGGGAGCAGAACGTACGAG. Protein sequence: CSASRGSRTYE. The full CDR3 protein reads CSASRGSRTYEQYF. V and J are TRBV20-1 and TRBJ2-7; the D gene is possibly TRBD2 (6 bases). The observed sequence ends 3 residues before the CDR3 terminus, with the missing tail filled in from the germline J gene. Germline-derived CDR1 and CDR2 are DFQATT and SNEGSKA (reference sequence). CDR3 length equals 14 residues. V gave up 3 bases and J gave up 4 bases, with 16 bases separating them.

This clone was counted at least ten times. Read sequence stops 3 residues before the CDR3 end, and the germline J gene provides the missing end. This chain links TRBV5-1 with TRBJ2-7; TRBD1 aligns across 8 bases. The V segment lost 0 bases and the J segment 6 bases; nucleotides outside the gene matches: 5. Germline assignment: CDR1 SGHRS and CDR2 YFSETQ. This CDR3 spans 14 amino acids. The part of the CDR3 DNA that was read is TGCGCCAGCAGCTTGGGGGGACAGGACGTCGAG. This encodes CASSLGGQDVE. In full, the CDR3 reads CASSLGGQDVEQYF.

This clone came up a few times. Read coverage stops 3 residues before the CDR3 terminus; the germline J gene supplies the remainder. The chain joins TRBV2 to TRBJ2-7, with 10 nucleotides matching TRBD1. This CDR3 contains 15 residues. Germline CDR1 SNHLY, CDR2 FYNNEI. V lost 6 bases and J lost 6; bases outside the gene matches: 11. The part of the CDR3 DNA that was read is TGTGCCAGCAGGGTCCGGGACAGGGGATCCGGCGAG. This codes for CASRVRDRGSGE. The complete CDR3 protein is CASRVRDRGSGEQYF.

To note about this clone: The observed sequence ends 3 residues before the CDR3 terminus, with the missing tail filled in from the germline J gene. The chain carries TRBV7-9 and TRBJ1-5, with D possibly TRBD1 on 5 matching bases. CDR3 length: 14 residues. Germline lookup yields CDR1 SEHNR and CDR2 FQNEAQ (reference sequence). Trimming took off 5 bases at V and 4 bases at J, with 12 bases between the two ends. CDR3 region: CASSPAQANQPQHF. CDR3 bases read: TGTGCCAGCAGCCCGGCACAGGCAAATCAGCCC.

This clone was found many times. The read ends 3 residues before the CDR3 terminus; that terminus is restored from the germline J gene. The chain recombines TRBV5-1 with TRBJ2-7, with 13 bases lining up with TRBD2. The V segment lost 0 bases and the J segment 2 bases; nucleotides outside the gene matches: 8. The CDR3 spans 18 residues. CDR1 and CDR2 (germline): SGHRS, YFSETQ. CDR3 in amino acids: CASSLGLAGGRLTYEQYF. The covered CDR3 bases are TGCGCCAGCAGCTTGGGACTAGCGGGAGGCCGTCTTACCTACGAG.

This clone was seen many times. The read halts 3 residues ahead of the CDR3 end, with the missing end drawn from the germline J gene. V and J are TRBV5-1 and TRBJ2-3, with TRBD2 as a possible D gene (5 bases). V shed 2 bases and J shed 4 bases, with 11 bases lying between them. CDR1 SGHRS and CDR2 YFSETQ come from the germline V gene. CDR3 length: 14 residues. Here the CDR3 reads CASSFELAADTQYF. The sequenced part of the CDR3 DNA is TGCGCCAGCAGCTTTGAGCTAGCAGCAGATACG.

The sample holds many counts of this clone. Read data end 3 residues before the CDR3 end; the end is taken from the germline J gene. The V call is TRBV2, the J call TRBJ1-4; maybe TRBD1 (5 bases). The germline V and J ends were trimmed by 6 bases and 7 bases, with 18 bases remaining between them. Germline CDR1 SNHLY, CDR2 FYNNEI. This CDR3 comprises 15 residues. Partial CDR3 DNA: TGTGCCAGCAGCGAACTTCTGGGGGGGAGTGAAAAA. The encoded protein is CASSELLGGSEK. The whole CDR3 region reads CASSELLGGSEKLFF.

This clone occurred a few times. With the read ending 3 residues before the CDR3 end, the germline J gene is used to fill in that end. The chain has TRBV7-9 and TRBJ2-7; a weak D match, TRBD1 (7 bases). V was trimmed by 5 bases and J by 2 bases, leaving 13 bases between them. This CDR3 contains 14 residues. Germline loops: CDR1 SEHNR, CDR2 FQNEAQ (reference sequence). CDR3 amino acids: CASSLAGGTYEQYF. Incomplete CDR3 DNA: TGTGCCAGCAGCCTTGCAGGGGGGACCTACGAG.

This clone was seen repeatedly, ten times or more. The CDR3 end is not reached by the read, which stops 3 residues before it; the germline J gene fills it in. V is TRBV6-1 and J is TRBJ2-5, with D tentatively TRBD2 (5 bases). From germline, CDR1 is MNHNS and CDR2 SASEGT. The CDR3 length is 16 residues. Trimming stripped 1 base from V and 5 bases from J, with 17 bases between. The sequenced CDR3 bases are TGTGCCAGCAGTGAAGTCCCTAACTCGCCGGGGGAGACC. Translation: CASSEVPNSPGET. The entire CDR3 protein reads CASSEVPNSPGETQYF.